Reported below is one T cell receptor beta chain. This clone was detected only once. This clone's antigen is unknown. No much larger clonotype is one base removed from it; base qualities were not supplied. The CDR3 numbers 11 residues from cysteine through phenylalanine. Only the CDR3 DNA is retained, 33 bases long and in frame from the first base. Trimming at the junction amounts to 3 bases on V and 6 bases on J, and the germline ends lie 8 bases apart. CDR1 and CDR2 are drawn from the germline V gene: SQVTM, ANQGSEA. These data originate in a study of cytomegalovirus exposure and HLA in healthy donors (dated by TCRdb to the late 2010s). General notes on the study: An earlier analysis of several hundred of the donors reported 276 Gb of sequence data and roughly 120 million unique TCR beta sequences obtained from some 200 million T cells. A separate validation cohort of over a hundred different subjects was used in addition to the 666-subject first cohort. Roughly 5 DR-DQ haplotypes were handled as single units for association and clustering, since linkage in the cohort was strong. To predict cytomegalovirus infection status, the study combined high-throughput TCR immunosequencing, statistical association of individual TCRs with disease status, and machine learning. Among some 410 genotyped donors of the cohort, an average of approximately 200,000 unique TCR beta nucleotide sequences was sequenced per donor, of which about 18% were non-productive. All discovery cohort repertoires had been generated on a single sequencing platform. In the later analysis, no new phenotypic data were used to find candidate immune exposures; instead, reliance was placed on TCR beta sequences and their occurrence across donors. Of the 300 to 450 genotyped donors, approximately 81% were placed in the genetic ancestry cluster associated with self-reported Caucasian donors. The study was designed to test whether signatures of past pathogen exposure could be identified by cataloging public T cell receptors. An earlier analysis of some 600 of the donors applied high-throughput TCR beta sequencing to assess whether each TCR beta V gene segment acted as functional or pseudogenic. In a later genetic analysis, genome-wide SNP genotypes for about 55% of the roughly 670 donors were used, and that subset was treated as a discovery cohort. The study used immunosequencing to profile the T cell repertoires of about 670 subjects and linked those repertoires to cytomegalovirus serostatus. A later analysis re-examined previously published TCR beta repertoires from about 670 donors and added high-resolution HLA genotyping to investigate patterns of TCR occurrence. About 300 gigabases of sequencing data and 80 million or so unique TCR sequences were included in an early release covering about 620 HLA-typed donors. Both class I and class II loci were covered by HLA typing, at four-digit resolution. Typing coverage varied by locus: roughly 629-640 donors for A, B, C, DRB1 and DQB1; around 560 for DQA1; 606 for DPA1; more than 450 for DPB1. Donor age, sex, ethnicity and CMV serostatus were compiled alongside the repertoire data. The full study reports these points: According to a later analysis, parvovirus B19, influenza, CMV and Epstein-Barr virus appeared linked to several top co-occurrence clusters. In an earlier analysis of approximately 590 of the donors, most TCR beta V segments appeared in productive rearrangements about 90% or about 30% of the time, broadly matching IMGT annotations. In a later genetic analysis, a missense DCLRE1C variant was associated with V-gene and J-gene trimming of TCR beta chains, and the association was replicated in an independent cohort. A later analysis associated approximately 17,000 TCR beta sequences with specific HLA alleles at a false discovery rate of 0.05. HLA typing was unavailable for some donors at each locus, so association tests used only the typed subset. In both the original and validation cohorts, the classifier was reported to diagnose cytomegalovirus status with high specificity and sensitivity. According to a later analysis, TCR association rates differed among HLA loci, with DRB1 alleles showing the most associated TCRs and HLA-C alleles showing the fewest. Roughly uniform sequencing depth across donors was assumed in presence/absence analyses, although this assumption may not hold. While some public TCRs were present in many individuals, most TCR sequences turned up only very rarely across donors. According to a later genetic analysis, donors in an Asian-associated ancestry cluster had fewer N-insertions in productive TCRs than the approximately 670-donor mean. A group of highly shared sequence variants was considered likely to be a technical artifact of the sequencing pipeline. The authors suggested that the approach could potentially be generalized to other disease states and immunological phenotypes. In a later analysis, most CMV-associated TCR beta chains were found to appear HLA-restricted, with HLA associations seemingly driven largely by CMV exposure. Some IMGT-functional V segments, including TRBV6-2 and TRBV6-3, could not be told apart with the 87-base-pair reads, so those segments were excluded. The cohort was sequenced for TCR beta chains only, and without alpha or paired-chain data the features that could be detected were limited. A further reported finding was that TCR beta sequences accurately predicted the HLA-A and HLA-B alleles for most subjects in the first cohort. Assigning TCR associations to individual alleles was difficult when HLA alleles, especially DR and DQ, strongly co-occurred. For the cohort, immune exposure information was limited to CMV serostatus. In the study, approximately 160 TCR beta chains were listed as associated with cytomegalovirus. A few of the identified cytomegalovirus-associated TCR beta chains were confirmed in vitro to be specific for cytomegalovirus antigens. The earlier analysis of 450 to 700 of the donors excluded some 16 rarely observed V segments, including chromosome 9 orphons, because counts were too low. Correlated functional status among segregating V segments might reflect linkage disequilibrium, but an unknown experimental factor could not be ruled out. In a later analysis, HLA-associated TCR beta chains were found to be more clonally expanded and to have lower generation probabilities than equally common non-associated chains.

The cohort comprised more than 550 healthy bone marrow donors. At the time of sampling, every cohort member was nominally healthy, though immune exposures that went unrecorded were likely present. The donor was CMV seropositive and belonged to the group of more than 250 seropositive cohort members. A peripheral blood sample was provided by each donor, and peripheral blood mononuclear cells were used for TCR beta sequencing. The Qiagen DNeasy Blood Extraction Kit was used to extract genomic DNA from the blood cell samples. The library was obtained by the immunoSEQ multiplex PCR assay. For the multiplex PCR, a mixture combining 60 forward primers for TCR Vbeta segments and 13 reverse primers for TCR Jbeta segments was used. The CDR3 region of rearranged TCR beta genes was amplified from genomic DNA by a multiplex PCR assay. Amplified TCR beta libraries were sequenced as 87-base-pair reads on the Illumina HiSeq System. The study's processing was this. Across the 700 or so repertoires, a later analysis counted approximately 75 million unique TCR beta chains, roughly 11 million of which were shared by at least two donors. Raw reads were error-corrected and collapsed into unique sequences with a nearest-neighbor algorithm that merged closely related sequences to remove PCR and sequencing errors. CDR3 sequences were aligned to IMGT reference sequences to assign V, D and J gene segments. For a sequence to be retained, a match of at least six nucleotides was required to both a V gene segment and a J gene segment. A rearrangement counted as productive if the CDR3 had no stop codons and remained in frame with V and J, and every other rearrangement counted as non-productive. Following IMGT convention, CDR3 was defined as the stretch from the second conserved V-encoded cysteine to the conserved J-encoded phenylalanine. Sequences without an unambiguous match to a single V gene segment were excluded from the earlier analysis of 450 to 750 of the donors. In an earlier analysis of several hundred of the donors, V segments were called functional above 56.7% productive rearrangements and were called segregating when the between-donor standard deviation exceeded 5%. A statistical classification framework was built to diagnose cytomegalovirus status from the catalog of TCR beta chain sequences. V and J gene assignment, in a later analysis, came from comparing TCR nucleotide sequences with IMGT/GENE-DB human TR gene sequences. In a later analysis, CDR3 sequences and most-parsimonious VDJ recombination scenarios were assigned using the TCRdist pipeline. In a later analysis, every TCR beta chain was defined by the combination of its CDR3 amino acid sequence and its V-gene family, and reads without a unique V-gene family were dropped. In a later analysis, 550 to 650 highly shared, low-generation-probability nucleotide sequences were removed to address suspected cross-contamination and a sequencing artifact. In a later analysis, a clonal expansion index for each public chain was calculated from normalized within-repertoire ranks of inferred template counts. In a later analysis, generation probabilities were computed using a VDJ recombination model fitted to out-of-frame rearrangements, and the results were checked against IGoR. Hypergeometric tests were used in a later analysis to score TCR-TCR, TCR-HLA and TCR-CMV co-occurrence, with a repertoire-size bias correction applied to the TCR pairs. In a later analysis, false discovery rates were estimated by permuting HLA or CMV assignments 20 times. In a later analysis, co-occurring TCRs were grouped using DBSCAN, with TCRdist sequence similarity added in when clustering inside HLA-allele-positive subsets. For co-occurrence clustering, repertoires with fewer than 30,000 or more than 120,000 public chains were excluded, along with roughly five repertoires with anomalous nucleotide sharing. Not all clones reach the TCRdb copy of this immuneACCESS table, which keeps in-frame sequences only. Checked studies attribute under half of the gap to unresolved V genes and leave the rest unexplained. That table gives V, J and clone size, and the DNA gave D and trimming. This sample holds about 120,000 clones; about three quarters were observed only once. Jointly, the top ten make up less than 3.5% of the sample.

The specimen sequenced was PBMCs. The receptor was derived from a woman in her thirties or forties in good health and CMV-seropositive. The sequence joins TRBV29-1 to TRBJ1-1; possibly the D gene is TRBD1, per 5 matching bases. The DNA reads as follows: TGCAGCGTTGAGGGGGGTCCTGAAGCTTTCTTT. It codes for CSVEGGPEAFF. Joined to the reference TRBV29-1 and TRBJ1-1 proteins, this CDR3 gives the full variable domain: SAVISQKPSRDICQRGTSLTIQCQVDSQVTMMFWYRQQPGQSLTLIATANQGSEATYESGFVIDKFPISRPNLTFSTLTVSNMSPEDSSIYLCSVEGGPEAFFGQGTRLTVV.